This T cell receptor (beta chain) was recorded in a study of shared clonotypes between healthy human individuals. Overall study findings and caveats: Four donors held about 5% of naive CD4 clonotypes in common.

Execution of the assay was at deep level. Produced via immunoSEQ multiplex PCR; TCRdb's table is partial and in-frame only. The top ten hold 0.36% of the sample, which has around 2.5 million clones, 93% seen once. The germline V gene encodes CDR1 WNHNN and CDR2 SYGVQD (reference sequence). V shed 2 bases and J shed 3 bases, with 2 bases lying between them. The CDR3 has 12 residues. All donors were healthy HIV-negative adults lacking recent acute infections or vaccinations. Into CD45RA+ naive and CD45RA-negative memory subsets, the CD4+ cells were split. Concerning this clone itself: Its antigen is currently unknown.

This receptor was obtained from a man aged 18 to 30 in good health. Some clones in this sample may be carry-over from other donors' samples. The chain employs TRBV10-1 and TRBJ1-3; D remains ambiguous. Sequencing was done on a sample of naive CD4+ T cells from PBMCs. Stated subset: CD45RA+ positively selected. The CDR3 loop reads CASSEGGNTIYF. The DNA of the CDR3 is TGCGCCAGCAGTGAGGGTGGAAACACCATATATTTT.